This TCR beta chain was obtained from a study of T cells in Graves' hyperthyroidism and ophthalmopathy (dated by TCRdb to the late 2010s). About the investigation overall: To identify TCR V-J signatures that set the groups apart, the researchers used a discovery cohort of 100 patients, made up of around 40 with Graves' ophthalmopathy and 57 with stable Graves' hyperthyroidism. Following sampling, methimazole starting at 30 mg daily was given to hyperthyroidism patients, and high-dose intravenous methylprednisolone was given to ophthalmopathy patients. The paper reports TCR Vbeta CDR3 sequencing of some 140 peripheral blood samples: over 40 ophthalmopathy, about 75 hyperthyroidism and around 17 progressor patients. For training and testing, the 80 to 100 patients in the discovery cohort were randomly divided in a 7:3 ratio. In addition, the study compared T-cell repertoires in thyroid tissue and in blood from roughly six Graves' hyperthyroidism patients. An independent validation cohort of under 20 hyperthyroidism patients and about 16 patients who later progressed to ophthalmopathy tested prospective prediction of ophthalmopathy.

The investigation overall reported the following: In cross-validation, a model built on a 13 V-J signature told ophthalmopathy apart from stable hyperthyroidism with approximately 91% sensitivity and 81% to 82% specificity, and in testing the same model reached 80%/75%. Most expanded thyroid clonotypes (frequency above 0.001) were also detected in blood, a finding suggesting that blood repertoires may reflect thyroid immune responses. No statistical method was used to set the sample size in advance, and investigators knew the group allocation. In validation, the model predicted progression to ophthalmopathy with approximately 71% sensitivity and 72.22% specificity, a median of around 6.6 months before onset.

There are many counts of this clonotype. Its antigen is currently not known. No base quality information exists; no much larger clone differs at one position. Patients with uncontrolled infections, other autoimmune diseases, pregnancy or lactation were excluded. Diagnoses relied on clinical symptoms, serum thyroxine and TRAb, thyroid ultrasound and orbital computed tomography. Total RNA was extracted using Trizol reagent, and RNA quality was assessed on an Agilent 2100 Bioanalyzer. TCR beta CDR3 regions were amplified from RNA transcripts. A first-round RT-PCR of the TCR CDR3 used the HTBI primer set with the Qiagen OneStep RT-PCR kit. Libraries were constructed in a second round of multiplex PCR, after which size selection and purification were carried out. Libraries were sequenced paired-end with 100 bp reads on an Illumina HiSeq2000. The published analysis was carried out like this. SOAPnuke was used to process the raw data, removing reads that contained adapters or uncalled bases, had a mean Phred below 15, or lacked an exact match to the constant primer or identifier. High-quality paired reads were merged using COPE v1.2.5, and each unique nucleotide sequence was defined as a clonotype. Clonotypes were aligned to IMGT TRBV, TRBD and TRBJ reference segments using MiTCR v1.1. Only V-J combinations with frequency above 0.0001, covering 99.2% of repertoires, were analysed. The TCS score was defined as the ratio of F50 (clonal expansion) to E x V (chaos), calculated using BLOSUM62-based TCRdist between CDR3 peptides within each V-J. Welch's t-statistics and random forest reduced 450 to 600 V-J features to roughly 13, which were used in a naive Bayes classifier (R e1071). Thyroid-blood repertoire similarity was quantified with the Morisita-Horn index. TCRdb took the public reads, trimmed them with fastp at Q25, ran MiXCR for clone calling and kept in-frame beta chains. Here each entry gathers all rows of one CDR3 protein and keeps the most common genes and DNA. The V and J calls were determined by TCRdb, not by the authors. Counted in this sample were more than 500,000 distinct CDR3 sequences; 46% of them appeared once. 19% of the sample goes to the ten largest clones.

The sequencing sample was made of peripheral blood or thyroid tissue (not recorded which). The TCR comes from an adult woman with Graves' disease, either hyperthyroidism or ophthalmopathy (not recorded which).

The nucleotide sequence reads TGCGCCAGCAGCCAAGGGACAGCGAACACTGAAGCTTTCTTT. It codes for CASSQGTANTEAFF. This chain joins TRBV4-1 to TRBJ1-1, and the D gene may be TRBD1, 6 bases matching. Trimming at the junction amounts to 1 base on V and 1 base on J, and the germline ends lie 7 bases apart. From the cysteine up to the phenylalanine, the CDR3 has a length of 14 residues. This entry keeps only the CDR3 DNA: 42 bases, framed from base 1. For CDR1 and CDR2, the germline V gene lists MGHRA and YSYEKL.